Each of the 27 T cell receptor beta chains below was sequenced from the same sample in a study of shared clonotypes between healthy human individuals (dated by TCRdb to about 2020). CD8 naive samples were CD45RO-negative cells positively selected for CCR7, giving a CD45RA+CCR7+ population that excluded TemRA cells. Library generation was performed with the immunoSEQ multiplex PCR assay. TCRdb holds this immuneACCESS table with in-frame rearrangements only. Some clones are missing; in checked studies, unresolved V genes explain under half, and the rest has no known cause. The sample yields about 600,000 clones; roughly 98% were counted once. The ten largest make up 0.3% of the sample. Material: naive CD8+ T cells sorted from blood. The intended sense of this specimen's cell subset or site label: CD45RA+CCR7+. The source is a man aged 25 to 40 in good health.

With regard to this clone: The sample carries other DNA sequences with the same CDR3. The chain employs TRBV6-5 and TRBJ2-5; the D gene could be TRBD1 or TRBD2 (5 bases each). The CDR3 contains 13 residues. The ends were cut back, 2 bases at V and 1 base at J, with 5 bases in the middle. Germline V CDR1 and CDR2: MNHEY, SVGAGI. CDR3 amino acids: CASSYGTQETQYF. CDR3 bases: TGTGCCAGCAGTTACGGGACCCAAGAGACCCAGTACTTC.

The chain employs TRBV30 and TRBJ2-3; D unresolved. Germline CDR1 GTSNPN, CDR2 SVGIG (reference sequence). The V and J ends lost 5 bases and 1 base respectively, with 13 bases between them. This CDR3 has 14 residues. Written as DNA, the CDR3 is TGTGCCTGGGACCACTACGGCGGCACAGATACGCAGTATTTT. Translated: CAWDHYGGTDTQYF.

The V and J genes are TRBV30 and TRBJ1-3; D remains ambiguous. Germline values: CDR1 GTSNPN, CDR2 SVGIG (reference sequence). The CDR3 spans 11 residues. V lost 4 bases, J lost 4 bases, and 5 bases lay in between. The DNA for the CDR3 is TGTGCCTGGATGAGCGGAAACACCATATATTTT. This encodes CAWMSGNTIYF.

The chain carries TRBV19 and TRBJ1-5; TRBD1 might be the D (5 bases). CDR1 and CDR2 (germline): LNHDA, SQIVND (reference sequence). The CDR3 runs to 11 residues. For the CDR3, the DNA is TGTGCTATTGGGGGTCATCAGCCCCAGCATTTT. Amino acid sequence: CAIGGHQPQHF.

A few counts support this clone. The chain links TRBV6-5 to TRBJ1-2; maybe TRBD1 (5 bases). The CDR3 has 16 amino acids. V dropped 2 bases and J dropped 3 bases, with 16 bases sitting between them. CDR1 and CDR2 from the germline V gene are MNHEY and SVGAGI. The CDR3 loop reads CASSYKGWARDYGYTF. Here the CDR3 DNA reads TGTGCCAGCAGTTACAAGGGGTGGGCCAGGGACTATGGCTACACCTTC.

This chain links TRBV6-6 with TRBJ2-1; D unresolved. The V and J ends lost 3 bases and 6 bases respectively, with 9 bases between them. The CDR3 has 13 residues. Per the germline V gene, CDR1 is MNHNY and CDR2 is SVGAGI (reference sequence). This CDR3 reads CASSYNPGNEQFF. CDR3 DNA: TGTGCCAGCAGTTATAACCCGGGCAATGAGCAGTTCTTC.

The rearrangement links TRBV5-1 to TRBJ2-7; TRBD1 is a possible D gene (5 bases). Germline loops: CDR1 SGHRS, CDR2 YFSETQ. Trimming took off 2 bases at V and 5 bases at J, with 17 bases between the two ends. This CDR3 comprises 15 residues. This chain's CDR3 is CASSFGPGPGNEQYF. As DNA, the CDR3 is TGCGCCAGCAGCTTTGGTCCTGGCCCAGGGAACGAGCAGTACTTC. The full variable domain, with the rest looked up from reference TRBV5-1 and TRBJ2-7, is KAGVTQTPRYLIKTRGQQVTLSCSPISGHRSVSWYQQTPGQGLQFLFEYFSETQRNKGNFPGRFSGRQFSNSRSEMNVSTLELGDSALYLCASSFGPGPGNEQYFGPGTRLTVT.

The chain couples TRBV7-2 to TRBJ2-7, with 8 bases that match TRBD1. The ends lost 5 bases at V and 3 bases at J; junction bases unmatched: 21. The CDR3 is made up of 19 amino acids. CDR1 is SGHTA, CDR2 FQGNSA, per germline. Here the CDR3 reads CASSPHPPLGQGASYEQYF. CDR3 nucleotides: TGTGCCAGCAGCCCCCATCCACCGTTGGGGCAGGGGGCGAGCTACGAGCAGTACTTC.

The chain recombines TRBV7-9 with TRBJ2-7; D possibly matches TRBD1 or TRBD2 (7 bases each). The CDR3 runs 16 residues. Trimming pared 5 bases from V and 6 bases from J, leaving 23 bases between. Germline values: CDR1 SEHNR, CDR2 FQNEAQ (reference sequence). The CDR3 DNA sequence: TGTGCCAGCAGCGTAAGGATCCAGGGGGGAGGGCTCGAGCAGTACTTC. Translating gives CASSVRIQGGGLEQYF.

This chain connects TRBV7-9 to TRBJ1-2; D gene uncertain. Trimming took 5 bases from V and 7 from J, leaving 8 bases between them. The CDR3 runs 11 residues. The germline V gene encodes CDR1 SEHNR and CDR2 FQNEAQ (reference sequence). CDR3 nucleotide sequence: TGTGCCAGCAGCCCCCCCCCTGGCTACACCTTC. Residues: CASSPPPGYTF.

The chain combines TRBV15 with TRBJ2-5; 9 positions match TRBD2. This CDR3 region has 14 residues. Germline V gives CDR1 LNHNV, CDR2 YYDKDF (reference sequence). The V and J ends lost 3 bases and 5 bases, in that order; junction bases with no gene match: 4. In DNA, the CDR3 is TGTGCCACCAGCAGGGGACTAGCCGGGGAGACCCAGTACTTC. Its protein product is CATSRGLAGETQYF.

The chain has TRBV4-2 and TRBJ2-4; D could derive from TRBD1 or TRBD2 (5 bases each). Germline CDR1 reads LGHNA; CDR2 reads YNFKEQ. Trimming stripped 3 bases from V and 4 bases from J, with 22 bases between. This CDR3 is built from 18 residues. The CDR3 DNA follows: TGTGCCAGCAGCCAGCAAGCAGTTATAGGGGACCAAAAAAACATTCAGTACTTC. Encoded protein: CASSQQAVIGDQKNIQYF.

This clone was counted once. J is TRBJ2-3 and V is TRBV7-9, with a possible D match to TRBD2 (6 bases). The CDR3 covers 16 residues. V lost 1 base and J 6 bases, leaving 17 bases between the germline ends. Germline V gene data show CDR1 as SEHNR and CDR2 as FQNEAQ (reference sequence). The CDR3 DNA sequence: TGTGCCAGCAGCTTAGAATTAGCGGTGGGACTTGATACGCAGTATTTT. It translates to CASSLELAVGLDTQYF.

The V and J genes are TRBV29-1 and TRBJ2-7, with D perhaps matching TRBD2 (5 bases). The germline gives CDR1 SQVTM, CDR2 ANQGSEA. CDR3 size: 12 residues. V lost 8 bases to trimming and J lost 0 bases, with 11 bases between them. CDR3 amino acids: CSFLGNSYEQYF. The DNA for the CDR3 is TGCAGCTTCCTCGGGAACTCCTACGAGCAGTACTTC.

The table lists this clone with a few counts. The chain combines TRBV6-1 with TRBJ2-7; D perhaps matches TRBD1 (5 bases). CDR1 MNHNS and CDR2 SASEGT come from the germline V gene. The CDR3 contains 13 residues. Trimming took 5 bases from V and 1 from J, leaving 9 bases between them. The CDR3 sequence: CASSLDTSYEQYF. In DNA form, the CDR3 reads TGTGCCAGCAGTTTGGACACTTCCTACGAGCAGTACTTC.

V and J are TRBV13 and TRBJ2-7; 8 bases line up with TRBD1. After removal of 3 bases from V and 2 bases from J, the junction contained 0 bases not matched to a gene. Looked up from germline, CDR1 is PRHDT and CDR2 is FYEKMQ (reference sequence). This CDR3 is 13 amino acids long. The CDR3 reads CASSLTGAYEQYF. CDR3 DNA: TGTGCCAGCAGCTTGACAGGGGCCTACGAGCAGTACTTC.

This CDR3 reads CASSEFKSYEQYF. CDR3 bases: TGCGCCAGCAGTGAGTTTAAATCCTACGAGCAGTACTTC. V usage is TRBV10-1 and J usage is TRBJ2-7, with unresolved D. Trimming stripped 1 base from V and 1 base from J, with 5 bases between. CDR1 is WNHNN and CDR2 is SYGVQD in the germline V gene (reference sequence). The CDR3 spans 13 residues.

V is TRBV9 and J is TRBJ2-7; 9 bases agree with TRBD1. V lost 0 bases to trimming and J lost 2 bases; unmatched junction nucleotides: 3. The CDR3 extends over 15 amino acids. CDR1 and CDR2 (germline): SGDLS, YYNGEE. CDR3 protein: CASSVEGQGTYEQYF. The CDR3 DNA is TGTGCCAGCAGCGTAGAGGGACAGGGAACCTACGAGCAGTACTTC.

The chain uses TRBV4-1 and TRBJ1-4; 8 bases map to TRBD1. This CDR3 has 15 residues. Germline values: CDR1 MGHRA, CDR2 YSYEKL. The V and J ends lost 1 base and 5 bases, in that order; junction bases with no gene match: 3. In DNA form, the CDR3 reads TGCGCCAGCAGCCAAGTGGACAGGGTGAATGAAAAACTGTTTTTT. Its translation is CASSQVDRVNEKLFF.

In DNA form, the CDR3 reads TGTGCCAGCAGTTTATCGTTCGGGGAGCTGTTTTTT. Amino acid sequence: CASSLSFGELFF. The V and J genes are TRBV27 and TRBJ2-2; D is unclear. The germline V gene encodes CDR1 MNHEY and CDR2 SMNVEV (reference sequence). The CDR3 spans 12 residues. V lost 0 bases and J 7 bases, leaving 3 bases between the germline ends.

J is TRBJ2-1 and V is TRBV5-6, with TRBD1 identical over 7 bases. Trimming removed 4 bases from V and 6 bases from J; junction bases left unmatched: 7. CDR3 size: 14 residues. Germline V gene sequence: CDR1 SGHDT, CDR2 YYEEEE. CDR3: CASSLLWDSNEQFF. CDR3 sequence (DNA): TGTGCCAGCAGCCTCCTATGGGACAGCAATGAGCAGTTCTTC.

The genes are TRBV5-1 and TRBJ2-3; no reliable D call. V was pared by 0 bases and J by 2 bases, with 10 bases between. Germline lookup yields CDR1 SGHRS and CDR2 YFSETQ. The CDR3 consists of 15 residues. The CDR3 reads CASSLEGSHTDTQYF. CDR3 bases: TGCGCCAGCAGCTTGGAGGGAAGTCACACAGATACGCAGTATTTT.

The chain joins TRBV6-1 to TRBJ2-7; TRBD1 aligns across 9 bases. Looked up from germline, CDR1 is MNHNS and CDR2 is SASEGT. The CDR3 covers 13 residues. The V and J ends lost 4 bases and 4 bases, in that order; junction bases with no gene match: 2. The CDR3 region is CASSGQGVYEQYF. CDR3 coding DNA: TGTGCCAGCAGTGGACAGGGGGTGTACGAGCAGTACTTC.

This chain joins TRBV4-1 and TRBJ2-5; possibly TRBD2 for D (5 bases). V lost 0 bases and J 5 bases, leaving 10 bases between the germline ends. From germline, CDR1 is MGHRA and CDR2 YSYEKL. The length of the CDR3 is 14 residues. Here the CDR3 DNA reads TGCGCCAGCAGCCAAGAGGGCGGGTTTGAGACCCAGTACTTC. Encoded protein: CASSQEGGFETQYF.

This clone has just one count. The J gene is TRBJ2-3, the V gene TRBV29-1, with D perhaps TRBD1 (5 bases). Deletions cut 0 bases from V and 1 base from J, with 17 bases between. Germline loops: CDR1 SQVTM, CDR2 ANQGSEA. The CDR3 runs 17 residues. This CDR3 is CSVEDPSVGRGTDTQYF. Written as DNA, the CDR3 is TGCAGCGTTGAAGATCCGTCCGTGGGCAGGGGCACAGATACGCAGTATTTT.

The CDR3 here is CASSGLAGGTGELFF. In DNA, the CDR3 is TGTGCCAGCTCAGGACTAGCGGGAGGCACCGGGGAGCTGTTTTTT. The chain links TRBV2 to TRBJ2-2; 14 bases line up with TRBD2. Germline trimming cut 8 bases from V and 4 bases from J; bases unmatched to any gene: 3. The germline V gene encodes CDR1 SNHLY and CDR2 FYNNEI. The CDR3 consists of 15 residues.

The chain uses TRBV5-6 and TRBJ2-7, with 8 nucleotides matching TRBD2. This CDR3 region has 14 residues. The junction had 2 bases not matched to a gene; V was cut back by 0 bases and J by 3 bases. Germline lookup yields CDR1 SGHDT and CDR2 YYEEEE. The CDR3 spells CASSLDLAGYEQYF. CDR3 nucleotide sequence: TGTGCCAGCAGCTTGGATCTAGCGGGCTACGAGCAGTACTTC.